The 14 T cell receptor beta chains below were found in one sample sequenced in a study of T cell responses to AZD1222 COVID-19 vaccine. Profiling relied on immunoSEQ multiplex PCR, and the TCRdb table lists in-frame clones only, not all of them. The sample carries 150,000 or so clones, 89% recorded once. The sample here was peripheral blood, taken on day 0 of AZD1222 vaccination. These receptors were taken from an adult in good health.

The genes are TRBV30 and TRBJ1-4; 7 bases are shared with TRBD1. Germline trimming cut 1 base from V and 6 bases from J; bases unmatched to any gene: 14. CDR3 length: 17 residues. In germline, CDR1 is GTSNPN, CDR2 SVGIG (reference sequence). The CDR3 DNA reads TGTGCCTGGAGTGAGGGGGACAGCCCCCGATCTTATGAAAAACTGTTTTTT. Translated, it gives CAWSEGDSPRSYEKLFF. Supplemented by reference TRBV30 and TRBJ1-4, the full variable domain reads SQTIHQWPATLVQPVGSPLSLECTVEGTSNPNLYWYRQAAGRGLQLLFYSVGIGQISSEVPQNLSASRPQDRQFILSSKKLLLSDSGFYLCAWSEGDSPRSYEKLFFGSGTQLSVL.

CDR3 coding DNA: TGTGCCAGCAGGCAGGAGGGGGCCAGGGAAAAACTGTTTTTT. The encoded protein is CASRQEGAREKLFF. V gene TRBV6-1 combines with J gene TRBJ1-4; TRBD1 matches 7 bases. V lost 6 bases and J lost 8; bases outside the gene matches: 9. Germline V gene lookup returns CDR1 MNHNS and CDR2 SASEGT. This CDR3 is built from 14 residues.

This CDR3 reads CASSHGTDTQYF. DNA of the CDR3: TGTGCCAGCTCGCACGGTACAGATACGCAGTATTTT. The chain employs TRBV18 and TRBJ2-3; D ambiguous. The V gene lost 6 bases and the J gene lost 3 bases, with 7 bases spanning the gap. Germline V CDR1 and CDR2: KGHSH, LQKENI. This CDR3 is built from 12 residues.

The V call is TRBV5-6, the J call TRBJ2-3; D possibly corresponds to TRBD1 (6 bases). Germline assignment: CDR1 SGHDT and CDR2 YYEEEE. The CDR3 consists of 13 residues. The germline V and J ends were trimmed by 3 bases and 8 bases, with 13 bases remaining between them. The DNA for the CDR3 is TGTGCCAGCAGCTCCCGACAGGAAGGTACGCAGTATTTT. As protein: CASSSRQEGTQYF.

The chain combines TRBV7-9 with TRBJ2-5, with TRBD2 as a possible D gene (6 bases). Germline V lookup: CDR1 SEHNR, CDR2 FQNEAQ (reference sequence). V was trimmed by 6 bases and J by 4 bases, leaving 15 bases between them. The CDR3 is 14 residues long. The CDR3 sequence: CASRGGLSSETQYF. The CDR3 region has the DNA TGTGCCAGCAGGGGGGGACTGTCATCAGAGACCCAGTACTTC.

This rearrangement joins TRBV6-5 to TRBJ1-4, with D possibly TRBD1 on 6 matching bases. The CDR3 is 14 residues long. CDR1 is MNHEY, CDR2 SVGAGI, per germline. V gave up 5 bases and J gave up 8 bases, with 15 bases separating them. CDR3: CASSKSGVGEKLFF. The CDR3, as DNA: TGTGCCAGCAGTAAATCAGGGGTCGGGGAAAAACTGTTTTTT.

The rearrangement links TRBV7-2 to TRBJ2-2; no clear D gene. With 6 bases removed from V and 1 base from J, the gap between germline ends came to 12 bases. Germline V gives CDR1 SGHTA, CDR2 FQGNSA. The CDR3 covers 15 residues. This CDR3 reads CASRWRPQNTGELFF. DNA for the CDR3: TGTGCCAGCAGATGGCGACCCCAGAACACCGGGGAGCTGTTTTTT.

The V and J genes are TRBV3-1 (or the pseudogene TRBV3-2) and TRBJ2-1, with TRBD2 matching over 7 bases. The CDR3 totals 14 residues. The junction had 6 bases not matched to a gene; V was cut back by 5 bases and J by 5 bases. From germline, CDR1 is LGHDT and CDR2 YNNKEL (reference sequence). The CDR3 sequence is CASSWASGNNEQFF. CDR3 coding DNA: TGTGCCAGCAGCTGGGCTAGCGGAAACAATGAGCAGTTCTTC.

V usage is TRBV19 and J usage is TRBJ1-1, with unresolved D. Trimming shortened V by 4 bases and J by 9 bases, and 12 bases separated the two germline ends. The CDR3 contains 12 residues. From germline, CDR1 is LNHDA and CDR2 SQIVND (reference sequence). This CDR3 is CASSTSGPKAFF. The CDR3 DNA is TGTGCCAGTAGTACTTCCGGGCCAAAAGCTTTCTTT.

In DNA, the CDR3 is TGTGCCAGCAGTTACTCAGGGAACAGCGGCACAGATACGCAGTATTTT. This sequence encodes CASSYSGNSGTDTQYF. The chain employs TRBV6-5 and TRBJ2-3; D remains ambiguous. The CDR3 is made up of 16 amino acids. The V end was cut by 0 bases, the J end by 1 base, with 11 bases between. Per germline, CDR1 MNHEY and CDR2 SVGAGI.

This clone was observed a handful of times. This rearrangement joins TRBV23-1 to TRBJ1-3; D gene ambiguous. TRBV23-1 is marked as an open reading frame, function uncertain. The CDR3 is made up of 16 amino acids. V lost 3 bases and J lost 4, with 16 bases in between. The DNA of the CDR3 is TGCGCCAGCAGTCACACCAATTACGGGCGCGGAAACACCATATATTTT. Translated: CASSHTNYGRGNTIYF.

The rearrangement uses TRBV5-4 and TRBJ2-1, with 7 nucleotides matching TRBD2. The trim removed 0 bases at V and 7 bases at J, leaving 7 bases unmatched. Germline assignment: CDR1 SGHNT and CDR2 YYREEE (reference sequence). The CDR3 length is 15 residues. The DNA of the CDR3 is TGTGCCAGCAGCTTGGTTGGCGGGAGATGGAATGAGCAGTTCTTC. Translated, it gives CASSLVGGRWNEQFF.

The chain uses TRBV24-1 and TRBJ1-5; unclear D gene. In germline, CDR1 is KGHDR, CDR2 SFDVKD. Trimming pared 0 bases from V and 6 bases from J, leaving 14 bases between. This CDR3 spans 16 amino acids. The CDR3 here is CATSDLRTPAGQPQHF. CDR3 nucleotides: TGTGCCACCAGTGATTTGAGGACCCCGGCGGGTCAGCCCCAGCATTTT.

The rearrangement links TRBV7-8 to TRBJ1-3; D is possibly TRBD1 (5 bases). The ends were cut back, 5 bases at V and 4 bases at J, with 12 bases in the middle. In germline, CDR1 is SGHVS, CDR2 FQNEAQ. The CDR3 sequence is 14 residues long. The CDR3 coding sequence is TGTGCCAGCAGCCCGGGGGGGGTCGGAAACACCATATATTTT. Protein sequence: CASSPGGVGNTIYF.